This T cell receptor (beta chain) was recorded in a study of T-cell memory formation after mild COVID-19. Study details: The TCR clusters were mostly specific to one donor. Overall study findings and caveats: The SARS-CoV-2 specificity of second-wave clones reaching peak at day 37 remained unverified. Clones that contracted from day 15 to 85 were balanced CD4/CD8, while later expanders leaned CD4+. Prior to infection, memory already included some responding clones, suggesting cross-reactive memory joined.

V lost 2 bases and J lost 7, with 18 bases in between. This CDR3 has 16 residues. Germline V gene data show CDR1 as LGHNA and CDR2 as YSLEER. About this clonotype itself: Its antigen remains unknown.

MiXCR, run by TCRdb on the 5' RACE reads, gives a single entry per CDR3 protein. The sample has about 560,000 distinct CDR3 sequences; about a fifth are singletons. Material for sequencing was PBMCs or a T cell subset sorted from them (not recorded which). The receptor's source is an adult woman who had mild COVID-19 (a few samples of this study predate the infection). Cell type and time point are not known. The chain has TRBV4-3 and TRBJ2-1; TRBD1 might be the D (6 bases). The DNA of the CDR3 is TGCGCCAGCAGCCAACAGGGGTGGGGATCAGGAAATGAGCAGTTCTTC. Protein sequence: CASSQQGWGSGNEQFF.